This TCR beta chain emerged from a study of blood T cell repertoires in COVID-19. Per the original methods: Counts of nucleated cells, estimated from reference gene primer amplification, were obtained. Sequencing was performed with immunoSEQ multiplex PCR; in TCRdb, only in-frame clones are kept and a portion is missing. That table gives V, J and clone size, and the DNA gave D and trimming. The data hold some 260,000 clones, with more than 75% observed a single time. The germline V gene has CDR1 SNHLY and CDR2 FYNNEI. This CDR3 is built from 15 residues. The germline V and J ends were trimmed by 6 bases and 0 bases, with 12 bases remaining between them.

The chain joins TRBV2 to TRBJ1-5, with D perhaps TRBD1 (6 bases). The source material was peripheral blood. This sequence was found in a woman aged 40 to 50 who had recovered from COVID-19. CDR3 bases: TGTGCCAGCAGCCAAGACAGGAATAGCAATCAGCCCCAGCATTTT. It yields the protein CASSQDRNSNQPQHF.